These 2 T cell receptor beta chains were all obtained from the same sample, sequenced in a study of blood T cell repertoires in COVID-19. Profiling relied on immunoSEQ multiplex PCR, and the TCRdb table lists in-frame clones only, not all of them. The sample shows some 100,000 clones, roughly 90% of them seen only once. The sequenced material came from peripheral blood. The receptors derive from a man aged 25-40 years in a cohort sampled during active COVID-19.

V and J are TRBV11-2 and TRBJ2-7; TRBD1 aligns across 9 bases. Germline assignment: CDR1 SGHAT and CDR2 FQNNGV. This CDR3 has 19 residues. V was pared by 3 bases and J by 5 bases, with 20 bases of the junction left unmatched. CDR3 sequence (DNA): TGTGCCAGCAGCTTCCTCACCCCTCCTATCCGGGACAGGGACCACGAGCAGTACTTC. Residues: CASSFLTPPIRDRDHEQYF.

This clone was seen a few times. The chain carries TRBV13 and TRBJ1-3, with TRBD1 matching over 8 bases. The germline CDR1 and CDR2 sequences are PRHDT and FYEKMQ (reference sequence). V gave up 5 bases and J gave up 4 bases; unmatched junction bases: 7. The CDR3 length is 15 residues. The CDR3 region is CASSRRGLGGNTIYF. The CDR3 nucleotides are TGTGCCAGCAGCCGCAGGGGGCTGGGCGGAAACACCATATATTTT.